The 24 T cell receptor beta chains in this list originate from one sample, sequenced in a study of siplizumab effects on memory and regulatory T cells. For these TCRs, the target antigens are not known. TCRdb's copy holds only in-frame clones and misses some; the assay was immunoSEQ multiplex PCR. The sample lists around 4,000 clones, around half seen once, with 3.9% in the top ten. In the mixed lymphocyte reaction, cells were cocultured for 6 days at 37°C. Sequences were obtained from CFSE-low (dividing) CD4+ T cells sorted from an allogeneic mixed lymphocyte reaction. These receptors all come from a human donor in good health; the cells came from an allogeneic mixed lymphocyte reaction. Some clones in this sample may be carry-over from other donors' samples.

The J gene is TRBJ2-4, the V gene TRBV5-6; D is perhaps TRBD1 or TRBD2 (6 bases each). CDR1 is SGHDT, CDR2 YYEEEE, per germline. CDR3 length: 13 residues. The V gene lost 3 bases and the J gene lost 6 bases, with 10 bases spanning the gap. Here the CDR3 DNA reads TGTGCCAGCAGCTGGGGGGCGCGAAACATTCAGTACTTC. Protein sequence: CASSWGARNIQYF.

This chain uses TRBV11-2 with TRBJ2-3; no definite D call. Trimming removed 4 bases from V and 7 bases from J, with 9 bases in between. This CDR3 has 12 amino acids. Per the germline V gene, CDR1 is SGHAT and CDR2 is FQNNGV. The CDR3 sequence is CASSSVGYTQYF. The CDR3 coding sequence is TGTGCCAGCAGCTCTGTGGGCTATACGCAGTATTTT.

The V and J genes are TRBV5-4 and TRBJ2-1, with TRBD2 matching over 11 bases. Germline V gives CDR1 SGHNT, CDR2 YYREEE (reference sequence). V lost 3 bases and J lost 3; bases outside the gene matches: 5. This CDR3 is 16 amino acids long. CDR3 amino acids: CASSYYGLAGYNEQFF. In DNA form, the CDR3 reads TGTGCCAGCAGCTACTACGGACTAGCGGGCTACAATGAGCAGTTCTTC. The entire variable domain, with the rest obtained from reference TRBV5-4 and TRBJ2-1, is as follows: ETGVTQSPTHLIKTRGQQVTLRCSSQSGHNTVSWYQQALGQGPQFIFQYYREEENGRGNFPPRFSGLQFPNYSSELNVNALELDDSALYLCASSYYGLAGYNEQFFGPGTRLTVL.

This chain links TRBV5-6 with TRBJ1-5; a weak D match, TRBD1 (5 bases). Germline loops: CDR1 SGHDT, CDR2 YYEEEE. The CDR3 is 14 amino acids. With 5 bases removed from V and 0 bases from J, the gap between germline ends came to 9 bases. CDR3 in amino acids: CASSKGPSNQPQHF. CDR3 nucleotide sequence: TGTGCCAGCAGTAAGGGGCCTAGCAATCAGCCCCAGCATTTT.

V is TRBV19 and J is TRBJ2-1, with 8 bases aligning to TRBD2. CDR1 LNHDA and CDR2 SQIVND come from the germline V gene (reference sequence). There are 16 residues in the CDR3. The trim removed 4 bases at V and 7 bases at J, leaving 12 bases unmatched. CDR3 sequence (DNA): TGTGCCAGTAGTAAGTGGGGATCGGGAGGGGTTAATGAGCAGTTCTTC. Translated, it gives CASSKWGSGGVNEQFF.

The chain joins TRBV5-1 to TRBJ2-2; 7 bases align to TRBD2. V shed 4 bases, J shed 6 bases, and the junction held 9 bases outside the gene matches. Per germline, CDR1 SGHRS and CDR2 YFSETQ. This CDR3 contains 15 residues. CDR3 in DNA: TGCGCCAGCAGCCCCGGGAGGAGGGTAGCCGGGGAGCTGTTTTTT. Amino acid sequence: CASSPGRRVAGELFF.

The chain employs TRBV6-1 and TRBJ2-5; TRBD2 agrees at 8 bases. Germline V CDR1 and CDR2: MNHNS, SASEGT. The CDR3 totals 13 residues. Trimming cost V 4 bases and J 6 bases; bases outside gene matches: 4. CDR3 region: CASSGTSTQTQYF. CDR3 DNA: TGTGCCAGCAGTGGGACTAGCACGCAGACCCAGTACTTC.

This sequence joins TRBV16 and TRBJ1-1; D possibly corresponds to TRBD1 (6 bases). The CDR3 loop spans 15 amino acids. The V gene lost 2 bases and the J gene lost 4 bases, with 14 bases spanning the gap. Germline CDR1 and CDR2: KGHSY and FQNENV. The CDR3 is CASSQTGLVSTEAFF. The CDR3 DNA is TGTGCCAGCAGCCAAACAGGGTTGGTGAGCACTGAAGCTTTCTTT. Full variable domain (rest looked up from reference TRBV16 and TRBJ1-1): GEEVAQTPKHLVRGEGQKAKLYCAPIKGHSYVFWYQQVLKNEFKFLISFQNENVFDETGMPKERFSAKCLPNSPCSLEIQATKLEDSAVYFCASSQTGLVSTEAFFGQGTRLTVV.

Here the CDR3 reads CASSYSSFYGYTF. The CDR3 nucleotides are TGTGCCAGCAGTTACTCCAGCTTCTATGGCTACACCTTC. The chain has TRBV6-6 and TRBJ1-2; no clear D gene. V was shortened by 0 bases and J by 4 bases, with 6 bases between the two germline ends. CDR1 and CDR2 from the germline V gene are MNHNY and SVGAGI (reference sequence). This CDR3 is built from 13 residues.

The chain has TRBV27 and TRBJ2-1, with D possibly matching TRBD2 (5 bases). Trimming left V 4 bases short and J 4 bases short, with 11 bases between. The germline V gene has CDR1 MNHEY and CDR2 SMNVEV (reference sequence). This CDR3 spans 14 amino acids. CDR3 in amino acids: CASSYSGAYNEQFF. The CDR3 nucleotides read TGTGCCAGCAGTTACAGCGGCGCGTACAATGAGCAGTTCTTC.

The J gene is TRBJ2-5, the V gene TRBV7-2; D gene uncertain. CDR3 length: 11 amino acids. The V gene's germline CDR1 is SGHTA and CDR2 FQGNSA. The V end lost 3 bases, the J end lost 5 bases, and 4 bases lay between the germline ends. The CDR3 nucleotides are TGTGCCAGCAGCTTTTGGGAGACCCAGTACTTC. This encodes CASSFWETQYF.

The chain recombines TRBV15 with TRBJ1-2; the D is unclear. The germline gives CDR1 LNHNV, CDR2 YYDKDF (reference sequence). V dropped 0 bases and J dropped 9 bases, with 8 bases sitting between them. This CDR3 region has 12 residues. The CDR3 DNA reads TGTGCCACCAGCAGAGACGGCTTTCGCTACACCTTC. Translation gives CATSRDGFRYTF.

This sequence joins TRBV14 and TRBJ1-2; D perhaps matches TRBD1 (5 bases). V dropped 2 bases and J dropped 7 bases, with 17 bases sitting between them. The CDR3 is 15 residues long. Germline V CDR1 and CDR2: SGHDN, FVKESK. The DNA for the CDR3 is TGTGCCAGCAGCCAACTCGATGGCAGGGCCGGTGGCTACACCTTC. Residues: CASSQLDGRAGGYTF.

V usage is TRBV18 and J usage is TRBJ2-2, with D possibly being TRBD1 (5 bases). Germline CDR1 reads KGHSH; CDR2 reads LQKENI. There are 16 residues in the CDR3. Trimming cost V 2 bases and J 5 bases, with 15 bases left between them. CDR3 nucleotide sequence: TGTGCCAGCTCACCAACAGTCCAGGGCGGAACCGGGGAGCTGTTTTTT. Residues: CASSPTVQGGTGELFF.

This chain connects TRBV5-1 to TRBJ2-1; 16 bases agree with TRBD2. J lost 4 bases, V lost 0 bases, and 16 bases had no gene match. Germline-derived CDR1 and CDR2 are SGHRS and YFSETQ. CDR3 size: 22 residues. The CDR3 sequence is CASSLVGLGLAGGPPSYNEQFF. The CDR3 coding sequence is TGCGCCAGCAGCTTGGTGGGACTGGGACTAGCGGGGGGGCCACCTTCTTACAATGAGCAGTTCTTC.

This clone was counted between two and nine times. Because it lacks the conserved phenylalanine or tryptophan at the end, this CDR3 is likely a read error. The DNA is omitted, as the CDR3 cannot be located on it reliably, and the CDR3 follows TCRdb's listing. The rearrangement links TRBV6-6 to TRBJ1-3; the D call in the table, TRBD1, was not verified against the DNA. The germline CDR1 and CDR2 sequences are MNHNY and SVGAGI (reference sequence). Including both end residues, the CDR3 is 12 amino acids long. CDR3: CASSDPWDKGTV.

This clone has only a few counts. The chain recombines TRBV6-1 with TRBJ2-7; 10 bases match TRBD2. Germline loops: CDR1 MNHNS, CDR2 SASEGT. J lost 11 bases, V lost 3 bases, and 10 bases had no gene match. The CDR3 is 14 residues long. CDR3 in DNA: TGTGCCAGCAGTGATGTAGGGCTAGCGGGAGAGAAGTACTTC. Protein sequence: CASSDVGLAGEKYF.

The chain links TRBV7-2 to TRBJ2-7; D is unresolved. The germline CDR1 and CDR2 sequences are SGHTA and FQGNSA. V gave up 3 bases and J gave up 0 bases, with 6 bases separating them. The CDR3 runs 13 residues. The CDR3 DNA reads as TGTGCCAGCAGCTTCCCGGGCTCCTACGAGCAGTACTTC. Protein product: CASSFPGSYEQYF.

A word on this clone: One junction end disagrees with the germline gene, perhaps due to a read error. The chain recombines TRBV7-7 with TRBJ2-3; 7 bases agree with TRBD1. In germline, CDR1 is SSHAT, CDR2 FNYEAQ (reference sequence). This CDR3 spans 14 amino acids. The CDR3 here is CASSQTGWTDTQYF. Here the CDR3 DNA reads TGTGCTAGCAGCCAGACAGGGTGGACAGATACGCAGTATTTT. The full variable domain, in which reference TRBV7-7 and TRBJ2-3 provide the parts outside the CDR3, is GAGVSQSPRYKVTKRGQDVTLRCDPISSHATLYWYQQALGQGPEFLTYFNYEAQPDKSGLPSDRFSAERPEGSISTLTIQRTEQRDSAMYRCASSQTGWTDTQYFGPGTRLTVL.

In its sample, this clone was seen a few times. The V gene is TRBV9, the J gene TRBJ2-7; 13 bases agree with TRBD2. Germline lookup yields CDR1 SGDLS and CDR2 YYNGEE. Trimming at V came to 2 bases and at J to 6 bases, leaving 8 bases not matched to a gene. The CDR3 totals 16 residues. The CDR3 spells CASSVQGLAGAGEQYF. In DNA, the CDR3 is TGTGCCAGCAGCGTCCAAGGACTAGCGGGAGCGGGCGAGCAGTACTTC.

V usage is TRBV6-5 and J usage is TRBJ2-7, with D possibly matching TRBD1 (6 bases). The CDR3 sequence is 15 residues long. Trimming removed 6 bases at V and 5 bases at J, with 20 bases between. Germline CDR1 and CDR2: MNHEY and SVGAGI. CDR3 loop: CASSSITGSLNEQYF. CDR3 nucleotide sequence: TGTGCCAGCAGCTCCATAACAGGGTCGCTAAACGAGCAGTACTTC.

The chain uses TRBV19 and TRBJ1-2; 9 positions agree with TRBD1. CDR3 length: 15 residues. The V gene end was trimmed by 7 bases and the J gene end by 7 bases; junction bases not matched to a gene: 13. Looked up from germline, CDR1 is LNHDA and CDR2 is SQIVND (reference sequence). This CDR3 reads CASTPRTGVVGGYTF. CDR3 sequence (DNA): TGTGCCAGTACCCCTAGGACAGGGGTGGTGGGTGGCTACACCTTC.

This chain connects TRBV9 to TRBJ1-6; no clear D. With 4 bases removed from V and 6 bases from J, the gap between germline ends came to 8 bases. CDR1 is SGDLS, CDR2 YYNGEE, per germline. This CDR3 has 13 amino acids. CDR3 sequence reads: CASSILSNSPLHF. The CDR3, as DNA: TGTGCCAGCAGCATTCTATCTAATTCACCCCTCCACTTT.

The rearrangement links TRBV6-5 to TRBJ1-1; D might be TRBD1 (5 bases). Trimming stripped 6 bases from V and 3 bases from J, with 17 bases between. CDR1 is MNHEY and CDR2 is SVGAGI in the germline V gene. The CDR3 totals 15 residues. CDR3 amino acids: CASRPPSGRHTEAFF. DNA of the CDR3: TGTGCCAGCAGACCCCCGTCAGGGCGGCACACTGAAGCTTTCTTT.